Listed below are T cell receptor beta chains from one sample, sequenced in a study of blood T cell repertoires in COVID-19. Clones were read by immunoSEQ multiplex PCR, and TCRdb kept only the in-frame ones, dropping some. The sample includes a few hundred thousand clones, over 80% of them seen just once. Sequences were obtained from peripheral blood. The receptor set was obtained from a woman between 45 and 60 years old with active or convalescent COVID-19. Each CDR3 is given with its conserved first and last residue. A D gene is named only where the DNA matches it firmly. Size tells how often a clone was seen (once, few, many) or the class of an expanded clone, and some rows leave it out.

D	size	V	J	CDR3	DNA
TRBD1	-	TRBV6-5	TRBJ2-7	CASRMTGGGTYEQYF	TGTGCCAGCAGGATGACAGGGGGCGGGACCTACGAGCAGTACTTC
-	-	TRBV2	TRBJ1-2	CASSADLGRVNYGYTF	TGTGCCAGCAGCGCCGACTTGGGGAGGGTCAACTATGGCTACACCTTC
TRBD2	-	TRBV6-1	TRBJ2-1	CASSDREGQGNEQFF	TGTGCCAGCAGTGATCGGGAGGGCCAAGGCAATGAGCAGTTCTTC
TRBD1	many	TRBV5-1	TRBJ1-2	CASSLSGTGAVGYTF	TGCGCCAGCAGCTTGAGCGGGACAGGGGCGGTTGGCTACACCTTC
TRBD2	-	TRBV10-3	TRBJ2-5	CAISPTGTSAETQYF	TGTGCCATCAGCCCTACCGGGACTAGCGCCGAGACCCAGTACTTC
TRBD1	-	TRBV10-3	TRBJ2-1	CAISESLPGTGSNEQFF	TGTGCCATCAGTGAGTCGTTGCCCGGGACAGGGTCCAATGAGCAGTTCTTC
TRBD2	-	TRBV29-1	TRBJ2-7	CTPRTSGSGTDWYEQYF	TGCACCCCCAGGACTAGCGGGAGTGGTACGGACTGGTACGAGCAGTACTTC
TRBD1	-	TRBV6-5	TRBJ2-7	CASSSLQGAGEQYF	TGTGCCAGCAGTTCCCTACAGGGGGCGGGGGAGCAGTACTTC
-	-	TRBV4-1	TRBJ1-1	CASSLGDQGSRAFF	TGCGCCAGCAGCCTTGGAGACCAGGGTAGCAGAGCTTTCTTT
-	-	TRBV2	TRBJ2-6	CASLYRTARANVLTF	TGTGCCAGCCTTTACAGGACAGCCCGGGCCAACGTCCTGACTTTC
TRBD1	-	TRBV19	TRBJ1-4	CASTGQGLEKLFF	TGTGCCAGTACGGGACAGGGCCTCGAAAAACTGTTTTTT
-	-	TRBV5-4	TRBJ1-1	CASSPPAGAYLDTEAFF	TGTGCCAGCAGCCCTCCGGCAGGGGCCTATTTGGACACTGAAGCTTTCTTT
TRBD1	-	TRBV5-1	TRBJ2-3	CASSLMDRATDTQYF	TGCGCCAGCAGCTTAATGGACAGGGCCACAGATACGCAGTATTTT
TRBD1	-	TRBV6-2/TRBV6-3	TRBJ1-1	CASSYYASGGFAEAFF	TGTGCCAGCAGTTACTACGCTTCAGGGGGCTTCGCTGAAGCTTTCTTT
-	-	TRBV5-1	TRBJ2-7	CASSLEPLKEQYF	TGCGCCAGCAGCTTGGAGCCATTAAAAGAGCAGTACTTC
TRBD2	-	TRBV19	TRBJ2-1	CASRRREGREQFF	TGTGCCAGTAGAAGGCGGGAGGGCCGTGAGCAGTTCTTC
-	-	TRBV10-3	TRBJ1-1	CAIRRETEAFF	TGTGCCATCCGGAGGGAGACTGAAGCTTTCTTT
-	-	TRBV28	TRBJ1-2	CASSLEAIRGYTF	TGTGCCAGCAGTTTAGAAGCGATCCGTGGCTACACCTTC
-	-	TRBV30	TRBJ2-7	CAWSVRGTLPYF	TGTGCCTGGAGTGTTAGGGGCACTCTCCCATACTTC
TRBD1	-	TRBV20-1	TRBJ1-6	CSASRYTGSTGASSYNSPLHF	TGCAGTGCTAGTCGGTACACGGGATCGACAGGGGCGAGCTCCTATAATTCACCCCTCCACTTT
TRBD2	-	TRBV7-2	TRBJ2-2	CASSLREGGTGELFF	TGTGCCAGCAGCTTACGGGAGGGCGGCACCGGGGAGCTGTTTTTT
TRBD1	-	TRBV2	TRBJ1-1	CASVPGQARFPEAFF	TGTGCCAGCGTCCCGGGACAGGCCCGGTTCCCTGAAGCTTTCTTT
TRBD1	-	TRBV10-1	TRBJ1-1	CASSESPGQGGVNTEAFF	TGCGCCAGCAGTGAGTCGCCGGGACAGGGCGGTGTGAACACTGAAGCTTTCTTT
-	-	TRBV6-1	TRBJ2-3	CASSEARSASTDTQYF	TGTGCCAGCAGTGAAGCGAGGTCTGCTAGCACAGATACGCAGTATTTT
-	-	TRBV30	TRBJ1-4	CAGTGLNNEKLFF	TGTGCCGGAACAGGGTTAAATAATGAAAAACTGTTTTTT
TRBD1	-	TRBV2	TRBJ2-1	CASSEAFRQGTVNEQFF	TGTGCCAGCAGTGAAGCGTTCCGACAGGGCACGGTCAATGAGCAGTTCTTC
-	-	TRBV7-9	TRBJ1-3	CASSLNRLNSGNTIYF	TGTGCCAGCAGCTTGAACAGACTAAACTCTGGAAACACCATATATTTT
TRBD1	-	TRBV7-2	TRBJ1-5	CASSAQPGQGTDF	TGTGCCAGCAGCGCGCAACCGGGACAGGGTACGGATTTT
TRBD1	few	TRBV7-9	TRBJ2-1	CASQQGADYNEQFF	TGTGCCAGCCAACAGGGGGCGGACTACAATGAGCAGTTCTTC
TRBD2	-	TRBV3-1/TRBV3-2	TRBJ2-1	CASSHYVGLAGGGNEQFF	TGTGCCAGCAGCCACTACGTAGGACTAGCGGGAGGTGGGAATGAGCAGTTCTTC
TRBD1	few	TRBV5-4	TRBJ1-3	CASSTGQGGGNTIYF	TGTGCCAGCAGCACCGGACAGGGGGGTGGAAACACCATATATTTT
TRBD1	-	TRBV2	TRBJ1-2	CASRTGGLNYGYTF	TGTGCCAGCAGGACAGGGGGCCTTAACTATGGCTACACCTTC
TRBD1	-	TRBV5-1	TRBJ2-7	CASSQGQMNEQYF	TGCGCCAGCAGCCAGGGACAGATGAACGAGCAGTACTTC
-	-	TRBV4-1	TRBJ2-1	CASSQDPGSLNVVF	TGCGCCAGCAGCCAAGATCCCGGGTCACTCAACGTGGTCTTC
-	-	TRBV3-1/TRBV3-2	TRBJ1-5	CASSATGGKGNQPQHF	TGTGCCAGCAGCGCGACTGGAGGGAAAGGCAATCAGCCCCAGCATTTT
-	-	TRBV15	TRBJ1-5	CATSRDQYENQPQHF	TGTGCCACCAGCAGAGATCAATACGAGAATCAGCCCCAGCATTTT
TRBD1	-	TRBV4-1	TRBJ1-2	CASSQDGPGGYGYTF	TGCGCCAGCAGCCAAGACGGCCCAGGGGGATATGGCTACACCTTC
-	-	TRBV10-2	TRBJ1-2	CASSPTISPHYGYTF	TGCGCCAGCAGTCCAACTATATCCCCCCACTATGGCTACACCTTC
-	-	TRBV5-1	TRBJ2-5	CASSFLRGETQYF	TGCGCCAGCAGCTTCCTCCGGGGAGAGACCCAGTACTTC
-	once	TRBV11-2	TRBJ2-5	CASSLVSGKETQYF	TGTGCCAGCAGCTTAGTGTCCGGGAAGGAGACCCAGTACTTC
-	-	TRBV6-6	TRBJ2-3	CASNNRALSTDTQYF	TGTGCCAGCAATAACAGGGCCCTGAGCACAGATACGCAGTATTTT
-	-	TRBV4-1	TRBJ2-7	CASSQDATFGGRSTYEQYF	TGCGCCAGCAGCCAAGATGCCACCTTTGGAGGAAGGAGTACCTACGAGCAGTACTTC
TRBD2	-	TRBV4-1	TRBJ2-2	CASSRKSGLAGDGDTGELFF	TGCGCCAGCAGCCGAAAGTCCGGACTAGCGGGAGACGGGGACACCGGGGAGCTGTTTTTT
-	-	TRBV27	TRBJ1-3	CASATGSNGNTIYF	TGTGCCAGCGCCACAGGGTCTAATGGAAACACCATATATTTT
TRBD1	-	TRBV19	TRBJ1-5	CASSDHYRGSNQPQHF	TGTGCCAGTAGTGACCACTACAGGGGCTCCAATCAGCCCCAGCATTTT
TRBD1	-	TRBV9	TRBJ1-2	CASSERTGGLGGYTF	TGTGCCAGCAGCGAACGGACAGGGGGGTTAGGAGGCTACACCTTC
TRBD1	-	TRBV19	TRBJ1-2	CASTPDRVLGYTF	TGTGCCAGTACTCCGGACAGGGTACTCGGCTACACCTTC
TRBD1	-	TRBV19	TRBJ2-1	CASSRGQGAYNEQFF	TGTGCCAGTAGTAGGGGACAGGGCGCCTACAATGAGCAGTTCTTC
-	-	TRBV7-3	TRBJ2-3	CASSRSGDTQYF	TGTGCCAGCAGCCGTAGCGGAGATACGCAGTATTTT
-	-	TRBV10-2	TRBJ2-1	CASSEVPESLSNEQFF	TGCGCCAGCAGTGAGGTTCCGGAGTCTTTATCCAATGAGCAGTTCTTC
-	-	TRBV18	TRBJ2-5	CASSPSQGQETQYF	TGTGCCAGCTCACCGAGCCAGGGGCAAGAGACCCAGTACTTC
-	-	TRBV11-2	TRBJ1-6	CASSWRGFNSPLHF	TGTGCCAGCAGCTGGAGAGGCTTTAATTCACCCCTCCACTTT
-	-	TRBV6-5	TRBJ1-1	CASSLGVMNTEAFF	TGTGCCAGCAGTCTCGGTGTTATGAACACTGAAGCTTTCTTT
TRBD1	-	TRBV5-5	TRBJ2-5	CASSRPGQGYETQYF	TGTGCCAGCAGCCGCCCGGGACAGGGGTACGAGACCCAGTACTTC
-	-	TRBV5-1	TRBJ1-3	CASSLEPGTSADTIYF	TGCGCCAGCAGCTTGGAACCCGGGACATCTGCAGACACCATATATTTT
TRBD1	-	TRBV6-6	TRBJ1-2	CASSYGTGGLNYGYTF	TGTGCCAGCAGTTACGGGACAGGGGGTCTGAACTATGGCTACACCTTC
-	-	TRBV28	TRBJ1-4	CASSLGVRGMKNCFF	-
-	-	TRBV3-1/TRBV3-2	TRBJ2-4	CASSRVGVAKNIQYF	TGTGCCAGCAGCCGGGTCGGGGTGGCCAAAAACATTCAGTACTTC
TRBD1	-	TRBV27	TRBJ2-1	CASNVPGQVPIF	TGTGCCAGCAATGTACCGGGACAGGTACCTATCTTC